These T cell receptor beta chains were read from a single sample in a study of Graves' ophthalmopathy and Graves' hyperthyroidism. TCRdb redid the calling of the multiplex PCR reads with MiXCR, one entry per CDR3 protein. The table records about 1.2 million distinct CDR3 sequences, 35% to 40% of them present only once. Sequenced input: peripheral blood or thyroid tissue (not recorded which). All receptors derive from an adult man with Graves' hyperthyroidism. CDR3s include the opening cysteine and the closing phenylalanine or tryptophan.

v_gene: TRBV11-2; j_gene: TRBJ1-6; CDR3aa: CASSHDSSNSPLHF
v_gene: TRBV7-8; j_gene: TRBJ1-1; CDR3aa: CASSLVGMLNTEAFF
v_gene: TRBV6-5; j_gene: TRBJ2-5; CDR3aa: CASSAMGEAETQYF
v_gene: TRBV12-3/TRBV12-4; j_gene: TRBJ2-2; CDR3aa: CASAEGFAGELFF
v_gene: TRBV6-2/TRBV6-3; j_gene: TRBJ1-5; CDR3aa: CASSYSKSSPQHF
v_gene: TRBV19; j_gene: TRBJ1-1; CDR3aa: CASSIRGTRETEAFF
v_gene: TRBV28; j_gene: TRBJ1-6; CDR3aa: CASKYGGTPLHF
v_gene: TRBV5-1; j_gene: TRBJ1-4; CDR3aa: CASSPRRDRENEKLFF
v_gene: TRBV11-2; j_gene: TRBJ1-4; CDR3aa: CASSLGSQGANEKLFF
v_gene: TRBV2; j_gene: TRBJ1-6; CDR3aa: CASSDGGGSPLHF
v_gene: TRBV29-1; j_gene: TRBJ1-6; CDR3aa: CSVAPQGNSPLHF
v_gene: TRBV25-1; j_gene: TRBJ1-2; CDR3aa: CASSEGGQGGSNYGYTF
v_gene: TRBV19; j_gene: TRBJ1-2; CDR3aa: CASNPGTYGYTF
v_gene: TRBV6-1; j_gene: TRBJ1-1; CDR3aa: CASSEEGRGDMNTEAFF
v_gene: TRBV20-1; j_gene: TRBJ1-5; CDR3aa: CSVDRVDQPQHF
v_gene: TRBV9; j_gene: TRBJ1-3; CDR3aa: CASSVEPRGSGNTIYF
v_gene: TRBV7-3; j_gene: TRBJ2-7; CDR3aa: CASSSQDPPYEQYF
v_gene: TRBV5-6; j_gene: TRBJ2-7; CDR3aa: CASSSWGAGGTYEQYF
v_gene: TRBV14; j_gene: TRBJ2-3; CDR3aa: CASRGPSTDTQYF
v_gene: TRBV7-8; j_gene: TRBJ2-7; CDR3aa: CASSYGDRPGYEQYF
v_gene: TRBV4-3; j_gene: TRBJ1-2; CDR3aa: CASSQDRGAPYGHTF
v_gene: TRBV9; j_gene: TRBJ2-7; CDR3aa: CASSVVENYEQYF
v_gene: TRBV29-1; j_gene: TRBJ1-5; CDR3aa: CSVAGTNDLQPQHF
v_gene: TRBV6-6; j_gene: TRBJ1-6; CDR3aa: CASTYGLFGSPLHF
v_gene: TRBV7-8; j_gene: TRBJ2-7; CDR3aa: CASSLASGTFDEQYF
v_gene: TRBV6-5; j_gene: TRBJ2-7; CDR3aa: CASSRGGFEREQYF
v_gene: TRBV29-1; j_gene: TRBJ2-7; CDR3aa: CSVAVGVYEQYF
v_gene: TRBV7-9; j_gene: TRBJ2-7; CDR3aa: CASSLVAREQYF
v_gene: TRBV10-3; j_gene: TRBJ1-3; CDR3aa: CASSEPGPGGNTIYF
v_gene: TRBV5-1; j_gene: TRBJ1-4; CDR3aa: CASSKDGQNEKLFF
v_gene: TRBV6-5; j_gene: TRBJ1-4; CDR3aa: CASSYDFRATENEKLFF
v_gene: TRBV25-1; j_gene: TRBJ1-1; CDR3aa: CASVDRGFPEAFF
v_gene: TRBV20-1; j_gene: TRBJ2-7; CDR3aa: CSAGGVGTSSYEQYF
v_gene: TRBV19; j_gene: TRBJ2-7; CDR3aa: CASSTRDSFYYEQYF
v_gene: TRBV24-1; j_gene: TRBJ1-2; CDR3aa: CATSLGGGAYGYTF
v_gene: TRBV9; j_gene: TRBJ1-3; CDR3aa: CASSPGDPGNTIYF
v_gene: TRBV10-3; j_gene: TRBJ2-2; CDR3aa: CAISDEDRLGELFF
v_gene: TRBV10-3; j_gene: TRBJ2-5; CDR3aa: CAISGSSGRGGFETQYF
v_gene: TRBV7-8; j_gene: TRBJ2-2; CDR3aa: CASSLGTLLTGELFF
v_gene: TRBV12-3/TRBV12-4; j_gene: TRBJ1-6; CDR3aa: CASSLQYNSPLHF
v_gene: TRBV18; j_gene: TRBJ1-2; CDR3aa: CASSLATSYYGYTF
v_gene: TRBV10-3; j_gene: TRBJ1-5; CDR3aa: CAISGGVMQPQHF